This T cell receptor beta chain was recorded in a study of blood T cell repertoires in COVID-19. V shed 6 bases, J shed 1 base, and the junction held 18 bases outside the gene matches. Looked up from germline, CDR1 is LGHNA and CDR2 is YNFKEQ. CDR3 length: 19 amino acids. Data came from immunoSEQ multiplex PCR; TCRdb stores just in-frame clones and leaves some out. The sample lists roughly 180,000 clones, roughly 90% occurring once. The source is a woman in her 30s who had recovered from COVID-19. The V call is TRBV4-2, the J call TRBJ2-5; 9 nucleotides align to TRBD2. The specimen sequenced was PBMCs or T cells enriched from blood (not recorded which). The CDR3 coding sequence is TGTGCCAGCAGACCCCTAGCCCAGGATGCGGGGGGGCCCCAAGAGACCCAGTACTTC. It translates to CASRPLAQDAGGPQETQYF.